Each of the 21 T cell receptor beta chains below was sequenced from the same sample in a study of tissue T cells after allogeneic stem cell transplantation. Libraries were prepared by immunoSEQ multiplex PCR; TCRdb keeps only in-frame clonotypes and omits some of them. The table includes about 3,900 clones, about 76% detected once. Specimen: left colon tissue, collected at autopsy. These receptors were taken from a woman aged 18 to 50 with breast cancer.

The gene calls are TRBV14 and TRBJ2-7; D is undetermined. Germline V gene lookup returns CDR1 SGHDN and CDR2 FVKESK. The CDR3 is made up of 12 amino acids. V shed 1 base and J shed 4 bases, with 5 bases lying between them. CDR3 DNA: TGTGCCAGCAGCCAAGGGTTATACGAGCAGTACTTC. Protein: CASSQGLYEQYF.

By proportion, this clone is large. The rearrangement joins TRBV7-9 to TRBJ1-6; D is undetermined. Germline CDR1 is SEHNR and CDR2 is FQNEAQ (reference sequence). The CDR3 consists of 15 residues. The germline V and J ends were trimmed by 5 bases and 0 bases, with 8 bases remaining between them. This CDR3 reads CASSTTSSYNSPLHF. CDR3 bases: TGTGCCAGCAGCACCACAAGCTCCTATAATTCACCCCTCCACTTT. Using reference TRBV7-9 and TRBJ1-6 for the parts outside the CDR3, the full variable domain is DTGVSQNPRHKITKRGQNVTFRCDPISEHNRLYWYRQTLGQGPEFLTYFQNEAQLEKSRLLSDRFSAERPKGSFSTLEIQRTEQGDSAMYLCASSTTSSYNSPLHFGNGTRLTVT.

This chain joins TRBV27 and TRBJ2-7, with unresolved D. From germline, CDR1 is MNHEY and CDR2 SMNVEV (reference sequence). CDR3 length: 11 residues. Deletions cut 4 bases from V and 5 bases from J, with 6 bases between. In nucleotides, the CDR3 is TGTGCCAGCAGTTACCCCAACGAGCAGTACTTC. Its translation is CASSYPNEQYF.

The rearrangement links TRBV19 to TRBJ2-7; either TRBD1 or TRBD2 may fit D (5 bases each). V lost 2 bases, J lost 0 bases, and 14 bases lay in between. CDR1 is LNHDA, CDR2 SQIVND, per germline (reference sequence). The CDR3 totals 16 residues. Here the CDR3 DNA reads TGTGCCAGTAGTATATCTTGGTGGGGGAGCTCCTACGAGCAGTACTTC. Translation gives CASSISWWGSSYEQYF.

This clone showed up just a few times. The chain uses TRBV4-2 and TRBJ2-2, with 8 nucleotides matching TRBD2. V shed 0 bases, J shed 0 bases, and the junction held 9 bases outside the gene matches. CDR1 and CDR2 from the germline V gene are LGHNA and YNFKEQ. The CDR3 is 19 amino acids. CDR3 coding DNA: TGTGCCAGCAGCCAAGATCTCCCATCAGCGGGGGCGAACACCGGGGAGCTGTTTTTT. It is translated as CASSQDLPSAGANTGELFF.

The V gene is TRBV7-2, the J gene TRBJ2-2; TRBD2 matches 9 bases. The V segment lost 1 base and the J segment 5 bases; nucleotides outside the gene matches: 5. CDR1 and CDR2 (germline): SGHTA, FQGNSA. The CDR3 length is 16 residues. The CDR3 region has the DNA TGTGCCAGCAGCTTAGTTAGCCTAGCGGGGACCGGGGAGCTGTTTTTT. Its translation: CASSLVSLAGTGELFF.

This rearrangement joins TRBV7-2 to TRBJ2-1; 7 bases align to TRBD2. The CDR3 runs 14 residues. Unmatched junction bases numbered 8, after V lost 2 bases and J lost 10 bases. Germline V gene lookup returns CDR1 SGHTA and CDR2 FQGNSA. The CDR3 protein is CASSLIWERGEQFF. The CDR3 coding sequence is TGTGCCAGCAGCTTAATATGGGAGCGGGGCGAGCAGTTCTTC.

CDR3 amino acids: CASLTGGNTEAFF. As DNA, the CDR3 is TGTGCCAGCTTAACGGGTGGGAACACTGAAGCTTTCTTT. The chain joins TRBV12-3 or TRBV12-4 to TRBJ1-1; D not resolved. V dropped 8 bases and J dropped 1 base, with 11 bases sitting between them. The CDR3 has 13 amino acids.

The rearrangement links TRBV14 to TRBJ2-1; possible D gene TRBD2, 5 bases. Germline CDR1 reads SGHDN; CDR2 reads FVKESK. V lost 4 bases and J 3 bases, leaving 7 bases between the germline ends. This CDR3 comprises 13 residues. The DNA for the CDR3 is TGTGCCAGCAGCCTCGGGAACTACAATGAGCAGTTCTTC. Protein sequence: CASSLGNYNEQFF.

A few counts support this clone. CDR3 nucleotides: TGTGCCTGGATAAGACTAGCGGGGGGGAATGAGCAGTTCTTC. Protein sequence: CAWIRLAGGNEQFF. The chain has TRBV30 and TRBJ2-1; 14 nucleotides line up with TRBD2. This CDR3 contains 14 residues. With V trimmed by 4 bases and J by 7 bases, 3 bases remained unmatched. CDR1 is GTSNPN, CDR2 SVGIG, per germline (reference sequence).

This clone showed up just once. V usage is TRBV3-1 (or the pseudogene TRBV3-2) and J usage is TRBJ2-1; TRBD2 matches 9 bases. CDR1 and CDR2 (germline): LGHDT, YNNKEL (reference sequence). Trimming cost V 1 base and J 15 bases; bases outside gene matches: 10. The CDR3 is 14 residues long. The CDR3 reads CASSQGVLAGGGFF. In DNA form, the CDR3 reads TGTGCCAGCAGCCAAGGAGTACTAGCGGGCGGCGGGTTCTTC.

CDR3 DNA sequence: TGTGCCAGCAGTTTAACAGGGGATGAAAAACTGTTTTTT. This sequence encodes CASSLTGDEKLFF. The genes are TRBV27 and TRBJ1-4, with 7 bases fitting TRBD1. This CDR3 has 13 residues. Germline loops: CDR1 MNHEY, CDR2 SMNVEV (reference sequence). The V segment lost 2 bases and the J segment 6 bases; nucleotides outside the gene matches: 0.

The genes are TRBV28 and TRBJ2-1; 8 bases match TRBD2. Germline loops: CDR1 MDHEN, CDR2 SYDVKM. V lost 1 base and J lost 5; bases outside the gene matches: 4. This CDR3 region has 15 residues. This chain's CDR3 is CASSLLGLDDNEQFF. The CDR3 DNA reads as TGTGCCAGCAGTTTATTGGGACTAGACGACAATGAGCAGTTCTTC. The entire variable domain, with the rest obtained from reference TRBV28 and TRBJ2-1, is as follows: DVKVTQSSRYLVKRTGEKVFLECVQDMDHENMFWYRQDPGLGLRLIYFSYDVKMKEKGDIPEGYSVSREKKERFSLILESASTNQTSMYLCASSLLGLDDNEQFFGPGTRLTVL.

The CDR3 region is CASSLTGGEGSTDTQYF. CDR3 in DNA: TGTGCCAGCAGCTTAACGGGCGGGGAAGGAAGCACAGATACGCAGTATTTT. V usage is TRBV7-3 and J usage is TRBJ2-3; D perhaps matches TRBD2 (6 bases). Trimming removed 0 bases from V and 0 bases from J, with 13 bases in between. There are 17 residues in the CDR3. The germline CDR1 and CDR2 sequences are SGHTA and FQGTGA.

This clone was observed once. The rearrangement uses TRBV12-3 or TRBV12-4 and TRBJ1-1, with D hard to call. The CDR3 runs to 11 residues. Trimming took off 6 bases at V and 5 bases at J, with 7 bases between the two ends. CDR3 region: CASRRETEAFF. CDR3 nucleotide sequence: TGTGCCAGCAGAAGGGAGACTGAAGCTTTCTTT.

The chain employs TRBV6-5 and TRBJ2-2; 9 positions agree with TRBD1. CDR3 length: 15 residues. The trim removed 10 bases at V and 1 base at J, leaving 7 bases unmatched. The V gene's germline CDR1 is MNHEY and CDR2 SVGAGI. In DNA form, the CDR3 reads TGTGCCATCCGTCCGGGACAGGGGAACACCGGGGAGCTGTTTTTT. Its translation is CAIRPGQGNTGELFF.

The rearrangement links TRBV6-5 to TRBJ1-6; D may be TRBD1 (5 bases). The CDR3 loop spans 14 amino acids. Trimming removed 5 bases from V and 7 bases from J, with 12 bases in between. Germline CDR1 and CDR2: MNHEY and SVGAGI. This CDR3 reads CASSTGPGNSPLHF. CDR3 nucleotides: TGTGCCAGCAGTACAGGACCGGGGAATTCACCCCTCCACTTT.

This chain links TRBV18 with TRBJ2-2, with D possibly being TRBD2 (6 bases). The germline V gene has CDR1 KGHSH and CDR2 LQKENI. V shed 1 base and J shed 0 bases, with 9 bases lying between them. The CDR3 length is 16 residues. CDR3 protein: CASSPRGDSNTGELFF. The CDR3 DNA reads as TGTGCCAGCTCACCACGGGGGGATTCGAACACCGGGGAGCTGTTTTTT.

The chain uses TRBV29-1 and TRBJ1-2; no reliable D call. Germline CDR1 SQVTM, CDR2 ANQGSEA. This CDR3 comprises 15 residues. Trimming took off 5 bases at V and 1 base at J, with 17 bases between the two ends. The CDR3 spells CSVSPMGGNNYGYTF. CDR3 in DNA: TGCAGCGTTTCACCGATGGGAGGGAATAACTATGGCTACACCTTC.

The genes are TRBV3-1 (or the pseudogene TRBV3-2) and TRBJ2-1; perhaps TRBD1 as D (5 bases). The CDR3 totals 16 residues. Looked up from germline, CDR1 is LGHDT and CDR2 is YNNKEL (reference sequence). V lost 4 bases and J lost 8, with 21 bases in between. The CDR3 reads CASSPQTVRVGYEQFF. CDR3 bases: TGTGCCAGCAGCCCTCAGACAGTAAGGGTCGGGTATGAGCAGTTCTTC.

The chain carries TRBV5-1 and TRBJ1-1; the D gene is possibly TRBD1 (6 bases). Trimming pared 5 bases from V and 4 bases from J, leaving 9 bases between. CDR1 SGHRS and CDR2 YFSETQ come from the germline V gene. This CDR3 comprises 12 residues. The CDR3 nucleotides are TGCGCCAGCAGACAGGGTGTCACTGAAGCTTTCTTT. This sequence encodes CASRQGVTEAFF.